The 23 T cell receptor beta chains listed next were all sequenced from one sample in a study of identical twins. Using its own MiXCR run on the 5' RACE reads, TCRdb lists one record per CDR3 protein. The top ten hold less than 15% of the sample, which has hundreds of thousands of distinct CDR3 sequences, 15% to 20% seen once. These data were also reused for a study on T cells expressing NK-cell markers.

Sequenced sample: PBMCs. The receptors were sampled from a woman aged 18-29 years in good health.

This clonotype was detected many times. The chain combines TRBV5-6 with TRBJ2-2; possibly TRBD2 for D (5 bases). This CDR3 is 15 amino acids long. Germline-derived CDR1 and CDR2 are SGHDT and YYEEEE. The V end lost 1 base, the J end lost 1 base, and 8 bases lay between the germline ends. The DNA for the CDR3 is TGTGCCAGCAGCTTGTTCGGAGGGAACACCGGGGAGCTGTTTTTT. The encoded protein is CASSLFGGNTGELFF.

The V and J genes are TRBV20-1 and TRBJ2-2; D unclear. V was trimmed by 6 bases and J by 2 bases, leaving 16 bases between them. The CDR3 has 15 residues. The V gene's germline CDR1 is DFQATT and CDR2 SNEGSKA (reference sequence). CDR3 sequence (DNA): TGCAGTGCCCACGACCCCTTTACTAACACCGGGGAGCTGTTTTTT. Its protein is CSAHDPFTNTGELFF.

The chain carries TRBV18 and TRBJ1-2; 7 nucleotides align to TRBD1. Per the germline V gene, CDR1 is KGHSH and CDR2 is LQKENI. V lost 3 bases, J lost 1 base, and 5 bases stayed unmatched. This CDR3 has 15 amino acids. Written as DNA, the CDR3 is TGTGCCAGCTCACCCTTGGGACAGCTTAACTATGGCTACACCTTC. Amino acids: CASSPLGQLNYGYTF.

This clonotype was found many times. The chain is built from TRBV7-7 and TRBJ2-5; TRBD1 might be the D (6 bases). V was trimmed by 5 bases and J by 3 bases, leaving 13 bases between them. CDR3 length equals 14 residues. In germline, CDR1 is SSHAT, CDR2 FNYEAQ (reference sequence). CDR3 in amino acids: CASSKTGREETQYF. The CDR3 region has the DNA TGTGCCAGCAGCAAAACAGGGCGCGAAGAGACCCAGTACTTC.

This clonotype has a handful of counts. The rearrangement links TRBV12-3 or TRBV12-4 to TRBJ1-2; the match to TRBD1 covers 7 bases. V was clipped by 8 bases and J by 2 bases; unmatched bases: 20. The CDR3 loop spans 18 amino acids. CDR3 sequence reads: CASHSGTDRAKGNYGYTF. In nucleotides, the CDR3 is TGTGCCAGCCACAGTGGCACCGACAGGGCCAAGGGGAACTATGGCTACACCTTC.

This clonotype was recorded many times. This CDR3 is CASSFSRQETQYF. As DNA, the CDR3 is TGTGCCAGCAGCTTCTCGAGGCAAGAGACCCAGTACTTC. This rearrangement joins TRBV11-2 to TRBJ2-5; no definite D call. Germline V lookup: CDR1 SGHAT, CDR2 FQNNGV. The CDR3 consists of 13 residues. V was shortened by 3 bases and J by 2 bases, with 7 bases between the two germline ends.

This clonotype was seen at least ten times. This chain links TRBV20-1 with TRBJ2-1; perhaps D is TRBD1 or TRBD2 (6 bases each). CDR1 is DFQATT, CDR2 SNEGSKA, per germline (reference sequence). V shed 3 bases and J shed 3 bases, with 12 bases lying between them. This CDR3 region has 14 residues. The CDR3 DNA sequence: TGCAGTGCTAGCGGCGGGGACAACTACAATGAGCAGTTCTTC. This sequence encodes CSASGGDNYNEQFF.

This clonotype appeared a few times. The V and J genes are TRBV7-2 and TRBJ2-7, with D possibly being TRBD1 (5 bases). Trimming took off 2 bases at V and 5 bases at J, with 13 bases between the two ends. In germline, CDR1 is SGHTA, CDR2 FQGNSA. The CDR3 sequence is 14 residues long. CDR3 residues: CASSLRQGYDEQYF. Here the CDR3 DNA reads TGTGCCAGCAGCTTACGTCAGGGATACGACGAGCAGTACTTC.

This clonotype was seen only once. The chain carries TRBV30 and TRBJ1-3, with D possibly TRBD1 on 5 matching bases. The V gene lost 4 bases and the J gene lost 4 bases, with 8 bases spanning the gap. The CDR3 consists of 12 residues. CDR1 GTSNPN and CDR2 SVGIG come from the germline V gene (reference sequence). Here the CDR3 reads CAWKAGGNTIYF. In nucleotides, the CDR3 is TGTGCCTGGAAGGCAGGGGGAAACACCATATATTTT.

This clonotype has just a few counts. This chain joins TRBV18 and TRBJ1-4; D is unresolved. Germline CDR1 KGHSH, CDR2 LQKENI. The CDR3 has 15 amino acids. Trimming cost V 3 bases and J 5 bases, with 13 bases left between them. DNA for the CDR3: TGTGCCAGCTCACCTGCGGGTATTGGCAATGAAAAACTGTTTTTT. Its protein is CASSPAGIGNEKLFF.

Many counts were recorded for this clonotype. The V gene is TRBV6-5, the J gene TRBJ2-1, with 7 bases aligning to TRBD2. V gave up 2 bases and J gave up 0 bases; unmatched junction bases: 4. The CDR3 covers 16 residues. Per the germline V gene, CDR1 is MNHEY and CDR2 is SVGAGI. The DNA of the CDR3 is TGTGCCAGCAGTTACAGGGCTAGCGGCTCCTACAATGAGCAGTTCTTC. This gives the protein CASSYRASGSYNEQFF.

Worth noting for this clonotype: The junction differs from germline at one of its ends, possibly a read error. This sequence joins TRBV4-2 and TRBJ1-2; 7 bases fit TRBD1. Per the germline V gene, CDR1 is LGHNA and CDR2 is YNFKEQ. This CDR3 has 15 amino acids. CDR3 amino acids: CASNQEEGDSYGYTF. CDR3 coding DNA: TGTGCCAGCAACCAAGAAGAGGGGGACAGCTATGGCTACACCTTC.

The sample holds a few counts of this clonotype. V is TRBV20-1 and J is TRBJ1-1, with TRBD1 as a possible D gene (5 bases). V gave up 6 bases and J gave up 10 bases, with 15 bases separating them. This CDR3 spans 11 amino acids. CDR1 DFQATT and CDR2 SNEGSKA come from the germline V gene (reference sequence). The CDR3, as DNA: TGCAGTGCCCGATTAGGGACGTCAGCTTTCTTT. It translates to CSARLGTSAFF.

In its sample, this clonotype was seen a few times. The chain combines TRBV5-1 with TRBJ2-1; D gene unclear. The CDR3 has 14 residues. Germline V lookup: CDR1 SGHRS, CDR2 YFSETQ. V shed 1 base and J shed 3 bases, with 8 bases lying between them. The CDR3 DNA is TGCGCCAGCAGCTTGATCGGCCTCTACAATGAGCAGTTCTTC. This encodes CASSLIGLYNEQFF.

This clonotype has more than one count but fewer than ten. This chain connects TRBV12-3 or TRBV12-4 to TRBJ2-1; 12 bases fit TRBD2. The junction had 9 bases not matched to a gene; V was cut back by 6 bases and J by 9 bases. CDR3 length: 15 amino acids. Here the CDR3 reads CASSPLAGGHSEQFF. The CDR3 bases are TGTGCCAGCAGCCCTCTAGCGGGGGGGCATAGTGAGCAGTTCTTC.

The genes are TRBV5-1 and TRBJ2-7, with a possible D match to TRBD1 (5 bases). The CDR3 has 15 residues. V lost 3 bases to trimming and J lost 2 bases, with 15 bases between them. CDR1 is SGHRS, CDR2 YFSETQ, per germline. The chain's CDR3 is CASSSSFTGPYEQYF. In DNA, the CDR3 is TGCGCCAGCAGCTCTTCGTTTACAGGTCCCTACGAGCAGTACTTC.

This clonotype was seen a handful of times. The CDR3 is CASSVQRNTEAFF. The DNA of the CDR3 is TGCGCCAGCAGCGTGCAGAGGAACACTGAAGCTTTCTTT. The V call is TRBV5-1, the J call TRBJ1-1; D is ambiguous. CDR3 length: 13 amino acids. Trimming left V 4 bases short and J 1 base short, with 8 bases between. Looked up from germline, CDR1 is SGHRS and CDR2 is YFSETQ.

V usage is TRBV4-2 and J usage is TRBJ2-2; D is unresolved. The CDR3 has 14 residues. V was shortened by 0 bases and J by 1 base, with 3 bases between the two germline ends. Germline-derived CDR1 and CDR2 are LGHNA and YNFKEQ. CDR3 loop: CASSQEMNTGELFF. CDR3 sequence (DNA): TGTGCCAGCAGCCAAGAGATGAACACCGGGGAGCTGTTTTTT.

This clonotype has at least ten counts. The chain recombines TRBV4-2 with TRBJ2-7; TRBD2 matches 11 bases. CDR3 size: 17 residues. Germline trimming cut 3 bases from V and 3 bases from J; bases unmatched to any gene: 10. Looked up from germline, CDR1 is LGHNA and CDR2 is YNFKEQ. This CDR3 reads CASSQAFTSGSVYEQYF. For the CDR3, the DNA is TGTGCCAGCAGCCAGGCTTTTACTAGCGGGAGCGTCTACGAGCAGTACTTC.

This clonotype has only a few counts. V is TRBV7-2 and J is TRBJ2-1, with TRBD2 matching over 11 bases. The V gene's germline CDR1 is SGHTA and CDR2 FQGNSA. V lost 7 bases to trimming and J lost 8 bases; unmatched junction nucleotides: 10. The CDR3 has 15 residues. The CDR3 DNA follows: TGTGCCAGCACCCTAGCGGGAGGCGTGTGGTATGAGCAGTTCTTC. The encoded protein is CASTLAGGVWYEQFF.

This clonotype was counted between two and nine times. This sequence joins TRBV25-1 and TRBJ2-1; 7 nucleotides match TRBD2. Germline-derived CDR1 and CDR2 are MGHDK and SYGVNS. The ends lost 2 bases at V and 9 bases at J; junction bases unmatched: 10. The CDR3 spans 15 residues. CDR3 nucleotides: TGTGCCAGCAGTGAAGTCCTGGGAGGGCGGGGTGAGCAGTTCTTC. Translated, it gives CASSEVLGGRGEQFF.

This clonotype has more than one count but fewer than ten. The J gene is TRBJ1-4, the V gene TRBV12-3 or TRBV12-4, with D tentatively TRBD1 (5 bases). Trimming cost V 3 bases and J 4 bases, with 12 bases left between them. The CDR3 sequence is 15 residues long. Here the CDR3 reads CASSLSFGGNEKLFF. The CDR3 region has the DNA TGTGCCAGCAGTTTGTCGTTCGGGGGTAATGAAAAACTGTTTTTT.

Here the CDR3 reads CSATGSREQYF. The CDR3, as DNA: TGCAGTGCGACAGGGAGCCGCGAGCAGTACTTC. The chain uses TRBV20-1 and TRBJ2-7; 7 bases are a match to TRBD1. From germline, CDR1 is DFQATT and CDR2 SNEGSKA (reference sequence). V dropped 6 bases and J dropped 6; count of bases not matched to a gene: 5. This CDR3 spans 11 amino acids.